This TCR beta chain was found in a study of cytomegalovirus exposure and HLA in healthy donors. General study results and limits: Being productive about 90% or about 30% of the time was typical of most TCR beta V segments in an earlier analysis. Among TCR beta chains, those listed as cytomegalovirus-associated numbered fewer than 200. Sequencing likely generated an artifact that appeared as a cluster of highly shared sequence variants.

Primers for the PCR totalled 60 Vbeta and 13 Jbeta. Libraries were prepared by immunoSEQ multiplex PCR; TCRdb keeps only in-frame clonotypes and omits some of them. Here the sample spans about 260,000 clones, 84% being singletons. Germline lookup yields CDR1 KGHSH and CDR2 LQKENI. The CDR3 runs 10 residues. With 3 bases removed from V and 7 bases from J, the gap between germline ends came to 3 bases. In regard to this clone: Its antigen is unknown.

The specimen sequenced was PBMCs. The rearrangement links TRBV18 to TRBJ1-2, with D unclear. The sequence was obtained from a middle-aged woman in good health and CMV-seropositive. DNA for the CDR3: TGTGCCAGCTCACCTCTTGGCTACACCTTC. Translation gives CASSPLGYTF. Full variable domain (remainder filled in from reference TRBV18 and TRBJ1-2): NAGVMQNPRHLVRRRGQEARLRCSPMKGHSHVYWYRQLPEEGLKFMVYLQKENIIDESGMPKERFSAEFPKEGPSILRIQQVVRGDSAAYFCASSPLGYTFGSGTRLTVV.